This passage covers 5 T cell receptor beta chains from one sample sequenced in a study of T cells in localized non-small cell lung cancer. Libraries were prepared by immunoSEQ multiplex PCR; TCRdb keeps only in-frame clonotypes and omits some of them. Of about 27,000 clones in the sample, more than 85% were seen once. Sample: peripheral blood, taken before any cancer treatment. The source of these receptors is an older female donor with stage II squamous cell lung carcinoma.

The CDR3 sequence: CASRSGQGIIKPQHF. The CDR3 nucleotides read TGTGCCAGTAGGAGTGGGCAGGGGATAATCAAGCCCCAGCATTTT. This chain links TRBV19 with TRBJ1-5; weak D call: TRBD1 (6 bases). CDR1 is LNHDA, CDR2 SQIVND, per germline (reference sequence). Trimming removed 6 bases at V and 8 bases at J, with 20 bases between. This CDR3 has 15 amino acids.

This clone was counted between two and nine times. The chain uses TRBV2 and TRBJ1-2; D gene uncertain. This CDR3 is 12 amino acids long. The V and J ends lost 3 bases and 6 bases respectively, with 8 bases between them. Germline lookup yields CDR1 SNHLY and CDR2 FYNNEI. As DNA, the CDR3 is TGTGCCAGCAGTGAGGCCCGGGATGGCTACACCTTC. It encodes CASSEARDGYTF.

This chain connects TRBV9 to TRBJ2-7; D call uncertain. This CDR3 region has 13 residues. The V and J ends lost 0 bases and 7 bases respectively, with 11 bases between them. CDR1 is SGDLS, CDR2 YYNGEE, per germline. For the CDR3, the DNA is TGTGCCAGCAGCGTAGAGGGTAGCCGGGAGCAGTACTTC. The encoded protein is CASSVEGSREQYF.

The V and J genes are TRBV5-4 and TRBJ2-2, with TRBD1 matching 8 bases. The length of the CDR3 is 18 residues. Losses at the gene ends were 0 bases for V and 8 bases for J; bases not matched to a gene: 15. Germline V lookup: CDR1 SGHNT, CDR2 YYREEE (reference sequence). CDR3 amino acids: CASSLANPGQVVLGELFF. Here the CDR3 DNA reads TGTGCCAGCAGCTTGGCAAACCCGGGACAGGTTGTTTTAGGGGAGCTGTTTTTT.

The chain has TRBV27 and TRBJ2-6; the D gene is possibly TRBD2 (5 bases). The germline V gene encodes CDR1 MNHEY and CDR2 SMNVEV (reference sequence). V lost 8 bases and J 0 bases, leaving 11 bases between the germline ends. This CDR3 spans 15 amino acids. CDR3 nucleotide sequence: TGTGCCAGCGGCCTGGGGAGCTCTGGGGCCAACGTCCTGACTTTC. Protein: CASGLGSSGANVLTF. The whole variable domain, filled in from reference TRBV27 and TRBJ2-6, reads EAQVTQNPRYLITVTGKKLTVTCSQNMNHEYMSWYRQDPGLGLRQIYYSMNVEVTDKGDVPEGYKVSRKEKRNFPLILESPSPNQTSLYFCASGLGSSGANVLTFGAGSRLTVL.